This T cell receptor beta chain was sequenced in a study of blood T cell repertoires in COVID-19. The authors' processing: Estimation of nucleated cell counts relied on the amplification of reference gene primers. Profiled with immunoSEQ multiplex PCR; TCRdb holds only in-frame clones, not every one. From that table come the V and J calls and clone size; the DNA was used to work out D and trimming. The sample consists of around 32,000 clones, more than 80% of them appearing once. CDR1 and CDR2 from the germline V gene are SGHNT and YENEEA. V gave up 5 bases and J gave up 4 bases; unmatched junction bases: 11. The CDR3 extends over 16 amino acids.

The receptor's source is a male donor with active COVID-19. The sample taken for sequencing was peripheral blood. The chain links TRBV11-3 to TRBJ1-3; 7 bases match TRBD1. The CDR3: CASSQLTGSTGNTIYF. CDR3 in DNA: TGTGCCAGCAGCCAATTGACAGGGTCTACCGGAAACACCATATATTTT.